This T cell receptor (beta chain) was sequenced in a study of beta chain features in type 1 diabetes. Expressed TCRB transcripts were sequenced because the entire RNA isolate underwent reverse transcription. Some clones are missing from TCRdb's copy, which holds only in-frame ones; the method was immunoSEQ multiplex PCR. The data show 400,000 to 550,000 clones, 10% to 12% seen once. Germline CDR1 reads LNHDA; CDR2 reads SQIVND (reference sequence). V shed 4 bases, J shed 5 bases, and the junction held 6 bases outside the gene matches. The CDR3 extends over 15 amino acids. The rearrangement links TRBV19 to TRBJ2-1; 9 bases map to TRBD2. The receptor was isolated from a woman aged 18-30 years in good health. Sequencing was performed on naive CD4+ T cells from blood. The CDR3 sequence is CASSRSSGTNNEQFF. CDR3 nucleotides: TGTGCCAGTAGTAGGTCTAGCGGGACCAACAATGAGCAGTTCTTC.